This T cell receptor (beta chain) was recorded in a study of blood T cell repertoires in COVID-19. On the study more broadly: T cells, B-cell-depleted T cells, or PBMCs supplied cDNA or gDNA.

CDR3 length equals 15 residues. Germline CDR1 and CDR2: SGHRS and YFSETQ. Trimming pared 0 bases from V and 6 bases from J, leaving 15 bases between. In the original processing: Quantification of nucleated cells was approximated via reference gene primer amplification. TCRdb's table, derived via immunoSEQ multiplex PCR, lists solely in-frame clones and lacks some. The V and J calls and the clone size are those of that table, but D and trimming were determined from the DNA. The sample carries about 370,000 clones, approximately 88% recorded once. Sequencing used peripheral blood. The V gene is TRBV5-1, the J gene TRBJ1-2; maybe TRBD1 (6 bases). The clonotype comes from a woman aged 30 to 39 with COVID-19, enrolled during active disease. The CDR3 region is CASSLAGEGIHGYTF. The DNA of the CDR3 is TGCGCCAGCAGCTTGGCAGGGGAGGGTATTCATGGCTACACCTTC.